This is a list of T cell receptor beta chains from one sample in a study of T cells expressing NK-cell markers. TCRdb re-called the 5' RACE reads, yielding one record per CDR3 amino acid sequence without DNA. In all, the sample yields about 160,000 distinct CDR3 sequences. Sequencing input: blood T cells: a sorted CD56 or NKG2C T cell subset, CD4+ or CD8+ T cells, or bulk PBMC T cells (not recorded which). The receptors shown here come from a man aged 18-69 years in good health. Each CDR3 is given with its conserved first and last residue.

>TRBV10-3|TRBJ2-7
CAISESRDRVLYEQYF
>TRBV10-3|TRBJ2-3
CAPDRTVAISTDTQYF
>TRBV7-6|TRBJ2-3
CASSLGTSGSSTDTQYF
>TRBV2|TRBJ1-2
CASSEGYGTGAVGYGYTF
>TRBV2|TRBJ1-2
CASSEVAPGGYTF
>TRBV7-3|TRBJ2-7
CASSFSGTEYEQYF
>TRBV12-3/TRBV12-4|TRBJ2-3
CASSLEGLAQYF
>TRBV5-6|TRBJ1-4
CASSFGTVDEKLFF
>TRBV5-1|TRBJ2-7
CASSLRDGGLYEQYF
>TRBV5-1|TRBJ1-1
CASSLLAGPLNTEAFF
>TRBV24-1|TRBJ2-3
CATSDSTGTGVTDTQYF
>TRBV3-1|TRBJ2-7
CASSLMSRSEQYF
>TRBV5-6|TRBJ2-7
CASSFGGLLEWEQYF
>TRBV6-5|TRBJ2-7
CASSYSAAGFYEQYF
>TRBV5-6|TRBJ1-2
CASSMGPGNYGYTF
>TRBV4-2|TRBJ2-5
CASSPGAGRGGFQETQYF
>TRBV20-1|TRBJ1-4
CSARVGTPSEKLFF
>TRBV15|TRBJ1-1
CAIGGPNTEAFF
>TRBV6-5|TRBJ2-7
CASSYYGPGSGEQYF
>TRBV9|TRBJ2-7
CASSVFSGAKYEQYF